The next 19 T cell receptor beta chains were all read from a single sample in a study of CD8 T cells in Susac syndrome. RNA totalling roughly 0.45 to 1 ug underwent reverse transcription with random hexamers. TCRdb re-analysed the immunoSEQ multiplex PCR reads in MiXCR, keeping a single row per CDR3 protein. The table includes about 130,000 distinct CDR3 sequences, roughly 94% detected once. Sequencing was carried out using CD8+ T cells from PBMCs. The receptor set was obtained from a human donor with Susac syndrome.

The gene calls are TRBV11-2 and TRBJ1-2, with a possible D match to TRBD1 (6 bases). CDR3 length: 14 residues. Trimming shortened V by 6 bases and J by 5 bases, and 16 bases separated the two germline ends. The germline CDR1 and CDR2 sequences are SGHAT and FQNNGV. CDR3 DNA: TGTGCCAGCAGGGGGGCCGGGGGCCTTTATGGCTACACCTTC. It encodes CASRGAGGLYGYTF.

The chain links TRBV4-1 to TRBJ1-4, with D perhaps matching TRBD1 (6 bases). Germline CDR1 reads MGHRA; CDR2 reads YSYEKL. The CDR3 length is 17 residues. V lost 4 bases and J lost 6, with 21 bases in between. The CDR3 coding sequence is TGCGCCAGCAGCCGGTCGGCGGAACAGGGAGTGTATGAAAAACTGTTTTTT. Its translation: CASSRSAEQGVYEKLFF.

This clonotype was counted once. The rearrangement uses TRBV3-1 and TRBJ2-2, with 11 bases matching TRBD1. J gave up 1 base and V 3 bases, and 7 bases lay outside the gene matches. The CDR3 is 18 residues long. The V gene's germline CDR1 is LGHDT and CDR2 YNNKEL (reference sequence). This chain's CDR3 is CASSHSRTGGENTGELFF. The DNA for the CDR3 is TGTGCCAGCAGCCATTCCAGGACAGGGGGCGAGAACACCGGGGAGCTGTTTTTT.

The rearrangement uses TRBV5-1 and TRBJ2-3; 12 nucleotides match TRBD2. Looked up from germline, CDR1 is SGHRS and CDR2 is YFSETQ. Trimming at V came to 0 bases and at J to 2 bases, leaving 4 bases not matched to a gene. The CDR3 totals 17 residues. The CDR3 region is CASSLELAGGPTDTQYF. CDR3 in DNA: TGCGCCAGCAGCTTGGAACTAGCGGGAGGTCCCACAGATACGCAGTATTTT.

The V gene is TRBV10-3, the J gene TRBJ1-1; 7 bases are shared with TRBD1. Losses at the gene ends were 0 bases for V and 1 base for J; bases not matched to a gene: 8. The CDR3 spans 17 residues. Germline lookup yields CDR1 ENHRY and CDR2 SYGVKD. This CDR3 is CAISESPTGTANTEAFF. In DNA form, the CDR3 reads TGTGCCATCAGTGAGTCTCCAACCGGGACAGCGAACACTGAAGCTTTCTTT.

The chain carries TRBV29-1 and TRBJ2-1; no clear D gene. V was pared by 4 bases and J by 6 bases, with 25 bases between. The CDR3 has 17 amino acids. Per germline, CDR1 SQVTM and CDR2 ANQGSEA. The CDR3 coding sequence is TGCAGCGTTGTCCCTCTCACAGAGGACGGAAAGGCCAATGAGCAGTTCTTC. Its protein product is CSVVPLTEDGKANEQFF.

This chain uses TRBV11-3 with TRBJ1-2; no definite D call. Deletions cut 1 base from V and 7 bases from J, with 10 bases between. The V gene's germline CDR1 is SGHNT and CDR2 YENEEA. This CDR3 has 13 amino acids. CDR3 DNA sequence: TGTGCCAGCAGCTTAGTGGAGTCTCTTGGCTACACCTTC. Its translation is CASSLVESLGYTF.

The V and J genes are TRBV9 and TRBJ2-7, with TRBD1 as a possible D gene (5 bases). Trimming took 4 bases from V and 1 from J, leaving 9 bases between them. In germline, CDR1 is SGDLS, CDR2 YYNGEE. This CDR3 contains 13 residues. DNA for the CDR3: TGTGCCAGCAGCAGGGGATTGTCCTACGAGCAGTACTTC. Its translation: CASSRGLSYEQYF.

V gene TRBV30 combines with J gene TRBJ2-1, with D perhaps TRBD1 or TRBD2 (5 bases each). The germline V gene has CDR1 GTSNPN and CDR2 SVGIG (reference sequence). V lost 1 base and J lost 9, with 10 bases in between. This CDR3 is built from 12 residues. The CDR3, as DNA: TGTGCCTGGAGTGAAACGAGGGGTGAGCAGTTCTTC. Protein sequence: CAWSETRGEQFF.

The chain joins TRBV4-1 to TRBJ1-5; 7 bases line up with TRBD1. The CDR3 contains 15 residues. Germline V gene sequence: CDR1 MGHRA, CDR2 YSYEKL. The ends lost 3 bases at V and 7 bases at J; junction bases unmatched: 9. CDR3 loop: CASSHQPGGGQPQHF. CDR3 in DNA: TGCGCCAGCAGCCACCAACCGGGAGGGGGCCAGCCCCAGCATTTT.

CDR3 in amino acids: CASSQDHLGGGGYTF. The CDR3 nucleotides are TGCGCCAGCAGCCAAGATCATCTAGGAGGAGGTGGCTACACCTTC. The V gene is TRBV4-1, the J gene TRBJ1-2; no clear D. V was pared by 0 bases and J by 7 bases, with 15 bases between. The CDR3 covers 15 residues. Per the germline V gene, CDR1 is MGHRA and CDR2 is YSYEKL.

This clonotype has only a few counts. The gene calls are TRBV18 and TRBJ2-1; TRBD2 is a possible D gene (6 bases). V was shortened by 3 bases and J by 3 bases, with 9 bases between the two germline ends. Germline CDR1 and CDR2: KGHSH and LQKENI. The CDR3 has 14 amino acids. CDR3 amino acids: CASSPSSGYNEQFF. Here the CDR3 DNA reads TGTGCCAGCTCACCGAGTAGCGGCTACAATGAGCAGTTCTTC.

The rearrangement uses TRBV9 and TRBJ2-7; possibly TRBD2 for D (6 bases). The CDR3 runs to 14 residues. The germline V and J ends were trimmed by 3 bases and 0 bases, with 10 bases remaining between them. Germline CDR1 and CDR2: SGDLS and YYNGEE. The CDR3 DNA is TGTGCCAGCAGCGAATGGGGGGACTCCTACGAGCAGTACTTC. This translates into CASSEWGDSYEQYF.

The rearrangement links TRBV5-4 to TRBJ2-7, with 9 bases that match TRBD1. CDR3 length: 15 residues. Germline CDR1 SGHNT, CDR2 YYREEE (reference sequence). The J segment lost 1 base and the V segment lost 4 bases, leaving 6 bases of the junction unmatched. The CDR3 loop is CASSLQGTGSYEQYF. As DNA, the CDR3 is TGTGCCAGCAGCCTGCAAGGGACAGGGTCCTACGAGCAGTACTTC.

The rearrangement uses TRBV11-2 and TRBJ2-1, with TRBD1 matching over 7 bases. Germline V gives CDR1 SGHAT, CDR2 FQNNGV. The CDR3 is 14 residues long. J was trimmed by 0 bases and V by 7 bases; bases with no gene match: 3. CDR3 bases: TGTGCCAGCACCGGACAGGACTCCTACAATGAGCAGTTCTTC. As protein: CASTGQDSYNEQFF.

CDR3 DNA sequence: TGCAGCGTTGACGGTAGCGAGGAGACCCAGTACTTC. Translation gives CSVDGSEETQYF. V gene TRBV29-1 combines with J gene TRBJ2-5; weak D call: TRBD2 (5 bases). Germline V gives CDR1 SQVTM, CDR2 ANQGSEA. The V end was cut by 3 bases, the J end by 5 bases, with 10 bases between. CDR3 length equals 12 residues.

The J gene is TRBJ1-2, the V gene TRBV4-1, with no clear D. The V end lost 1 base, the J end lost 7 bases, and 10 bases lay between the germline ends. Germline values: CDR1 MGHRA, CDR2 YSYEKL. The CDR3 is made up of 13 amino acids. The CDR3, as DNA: TGCGCCAGCAGCCAAGGCCCCAAGGGTGGCTACACCTTC. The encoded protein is CASSQGPKGGYTF.

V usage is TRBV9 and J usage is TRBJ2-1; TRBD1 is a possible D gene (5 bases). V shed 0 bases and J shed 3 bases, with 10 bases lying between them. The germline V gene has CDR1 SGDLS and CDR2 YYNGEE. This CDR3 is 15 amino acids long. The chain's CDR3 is CASSVDRWGYNEQFF. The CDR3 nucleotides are TGTGCCAGCAGCGTAGACAGGTGGGGCTACAATGAGCAGTTCTTC.

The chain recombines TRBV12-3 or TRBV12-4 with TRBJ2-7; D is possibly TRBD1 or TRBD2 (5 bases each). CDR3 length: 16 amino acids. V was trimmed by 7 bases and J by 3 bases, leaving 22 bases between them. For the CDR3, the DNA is TGTGCCAGCACCCTCGGGCTAGGGGAGACGGGCTACGAGCAGTACTTC. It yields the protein CASTLGLGETGYEQYF.